The sequence of this T cell receptor beta chain was determined in a study of monozygotic twins with inflammatory bowel disease. CDR1 SGHTA and CDR2 FQGNSA come from the germline V gene. This CDR3 has 14 amino acids. The template switching step added UMIs that contained a 6-nucleotide sample barcode. No DNA is given; TCRdb re-called the 5' RACE reads and lists each CDR3 protein once. Its clone listing holds over 200,000 distinct CDR3 sequences. This chain uses TRBV7-2 with TRBJ2-7; the TRBD1 assignment by TCRdb is unverifiable without DNA. Sequenced input: blood. The receptor comes from a human donor with ulcerative colitis or Crohn's disease, or a healthy co-twin of an affected twin (not recorded which). This chain's CDR3 is CASSPQGTGDEQYF.